This T cell receptor beta chain came from a study of cytomegalovirus exposure and HLA in healthy donors. Both 60 Vbeta primers and 13 Jbeta primers went into the PCR. The data were produced by immunoSEQ multiplex PCR, yet TCRdb's version contains in-frame clones alone and is incomplete. The sample comprises around 150,000 clones, about four fifths of which are singletons, and roughly 6% rests with the top ten. This clone came up a few times. The sample was PBMCs. This TCR was sampled from a man aged 45-65 years in good health and CMV-seropositive.

CDR3 coding DNA: TGTGCCAGAAGCTTCGGCACTGAAGCTTTCTTT. This sequence encodes CARSFGTEAFF. The V and J genes are TRBV5-3 and TRBJ1-1; the D is unclear. TRBV5-3 is an open reading frame whose function is uncertain. Trimming removed 2 bases from V and 4 bases from J, with 3 bases in between. The CDR3 has 11 amino acids.